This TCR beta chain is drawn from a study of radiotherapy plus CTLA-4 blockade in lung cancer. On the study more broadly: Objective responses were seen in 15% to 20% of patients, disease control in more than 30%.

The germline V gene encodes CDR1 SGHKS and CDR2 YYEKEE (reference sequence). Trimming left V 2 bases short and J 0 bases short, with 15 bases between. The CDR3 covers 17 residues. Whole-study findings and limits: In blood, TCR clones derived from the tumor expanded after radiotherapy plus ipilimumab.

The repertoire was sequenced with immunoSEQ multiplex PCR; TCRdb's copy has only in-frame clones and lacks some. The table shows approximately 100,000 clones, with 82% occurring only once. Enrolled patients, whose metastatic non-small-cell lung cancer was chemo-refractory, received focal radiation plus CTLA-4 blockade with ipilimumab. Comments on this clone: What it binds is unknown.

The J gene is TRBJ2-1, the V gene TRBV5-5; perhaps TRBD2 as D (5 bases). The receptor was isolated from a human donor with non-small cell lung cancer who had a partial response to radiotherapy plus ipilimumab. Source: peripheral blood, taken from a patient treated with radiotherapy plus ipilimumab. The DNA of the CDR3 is TGTGCCAGCAGCTTATCTAGCCAAAGGAGCTCCTACAATGAGCAGTTCTTC. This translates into CASSLSSQRSSYNEQFF.